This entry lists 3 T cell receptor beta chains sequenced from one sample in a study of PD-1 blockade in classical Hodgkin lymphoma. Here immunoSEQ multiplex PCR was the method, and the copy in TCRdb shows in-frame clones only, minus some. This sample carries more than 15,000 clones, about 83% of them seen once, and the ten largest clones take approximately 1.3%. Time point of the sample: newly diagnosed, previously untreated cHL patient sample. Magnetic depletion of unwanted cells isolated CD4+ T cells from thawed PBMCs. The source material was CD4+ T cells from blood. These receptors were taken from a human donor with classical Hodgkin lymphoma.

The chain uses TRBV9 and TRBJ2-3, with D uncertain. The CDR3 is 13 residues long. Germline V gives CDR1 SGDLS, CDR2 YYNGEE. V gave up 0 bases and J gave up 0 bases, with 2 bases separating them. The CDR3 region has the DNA TGTGCCAGCAGCGTAGACAGCACAGATACGCAGTATTTT. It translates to CASSVDSTDTQYF.

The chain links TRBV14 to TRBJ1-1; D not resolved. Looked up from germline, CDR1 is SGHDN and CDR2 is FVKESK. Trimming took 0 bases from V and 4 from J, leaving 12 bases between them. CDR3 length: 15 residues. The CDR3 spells CASSQDYGRATEAFF. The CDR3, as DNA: TGTGCCAGCAGCCAAGATTACGGTCGGGCCACTGAAGCTTTCTTT.

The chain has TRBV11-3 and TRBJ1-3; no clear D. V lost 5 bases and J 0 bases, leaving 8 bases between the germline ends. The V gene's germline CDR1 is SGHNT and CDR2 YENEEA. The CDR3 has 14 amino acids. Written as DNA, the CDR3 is TGTGCCAGCAGCCTAGCCGGCTCTGGAAACACCATATATTTT. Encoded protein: CASSLAGSGNTIYF.